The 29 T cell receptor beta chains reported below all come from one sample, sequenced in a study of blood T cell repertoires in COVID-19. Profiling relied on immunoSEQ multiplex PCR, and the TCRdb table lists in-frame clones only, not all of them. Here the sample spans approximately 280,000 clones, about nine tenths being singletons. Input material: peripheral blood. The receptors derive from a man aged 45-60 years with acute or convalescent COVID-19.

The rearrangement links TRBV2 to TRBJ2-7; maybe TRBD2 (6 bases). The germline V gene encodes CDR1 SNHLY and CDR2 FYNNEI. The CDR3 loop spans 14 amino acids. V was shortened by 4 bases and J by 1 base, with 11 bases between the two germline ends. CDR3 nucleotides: TGTGCCAGCAGTGCGGGCGCGGGGTCCTACGAGCAGTACTTC. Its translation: CASSAGAGSYEQYF.

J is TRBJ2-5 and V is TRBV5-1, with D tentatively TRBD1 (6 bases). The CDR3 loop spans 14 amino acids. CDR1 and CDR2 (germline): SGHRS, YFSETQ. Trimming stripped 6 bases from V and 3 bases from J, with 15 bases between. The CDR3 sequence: CASNPGTSKETQYF. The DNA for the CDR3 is TGCGCCAGCAACCCCGGGACATCGAAAGAGACCCAGTACTTC.

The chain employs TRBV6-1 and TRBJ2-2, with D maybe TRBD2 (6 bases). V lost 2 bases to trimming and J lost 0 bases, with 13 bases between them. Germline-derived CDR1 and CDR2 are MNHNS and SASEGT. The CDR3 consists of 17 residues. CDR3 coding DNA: TGTGCCAGCAGTGAAATCAGCGGGTACGCGAACACCGGGGAGCTGTTTTTT. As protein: CASSEISGYANTGELFF.

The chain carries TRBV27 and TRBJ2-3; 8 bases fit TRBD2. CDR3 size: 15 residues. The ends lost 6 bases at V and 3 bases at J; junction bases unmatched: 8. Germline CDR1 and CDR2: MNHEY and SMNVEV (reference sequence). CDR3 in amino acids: CASSRAGGWTDTQYF. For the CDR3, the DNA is TGTGCCAGCAGCCGCGCGGGGGGATGGACAGATACGCAGTATTTT.

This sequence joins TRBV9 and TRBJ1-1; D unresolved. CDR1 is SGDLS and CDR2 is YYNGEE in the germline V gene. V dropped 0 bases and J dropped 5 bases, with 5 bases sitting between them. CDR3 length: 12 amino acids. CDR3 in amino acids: CASSVAGTEAFF. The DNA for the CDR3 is TGTGCCAGCAGCGTAGCGGGGACTGAAGCTTTCTTT.

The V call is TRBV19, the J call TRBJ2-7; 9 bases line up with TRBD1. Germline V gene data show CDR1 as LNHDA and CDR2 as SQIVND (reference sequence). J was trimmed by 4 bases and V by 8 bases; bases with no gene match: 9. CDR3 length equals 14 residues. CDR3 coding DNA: TGTGCCAGTGACCCGGGACAGGGTGGGTACGAGCAGTACTTC. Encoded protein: CASDPGQGGYEQYF.

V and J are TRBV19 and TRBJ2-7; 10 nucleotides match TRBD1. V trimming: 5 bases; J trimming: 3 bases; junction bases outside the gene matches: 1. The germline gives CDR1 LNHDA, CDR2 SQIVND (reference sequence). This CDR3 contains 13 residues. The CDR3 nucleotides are TGTGCCAGTAGTGGGACAGGGGTCTACGAGCAGTACTTC. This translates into CASSGTGVYEQYF. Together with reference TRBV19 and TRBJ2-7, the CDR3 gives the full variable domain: DGGITQSPKYLFRKEGQNVTLSCEQNLNHDAMYWYRQDPGQGLRLIYYSQIVNDFQKGDIAEGYSVSREKKESFPLTVTSAQKNPTAFYLCASSGTGVYEQYFGPGTRLTVT.

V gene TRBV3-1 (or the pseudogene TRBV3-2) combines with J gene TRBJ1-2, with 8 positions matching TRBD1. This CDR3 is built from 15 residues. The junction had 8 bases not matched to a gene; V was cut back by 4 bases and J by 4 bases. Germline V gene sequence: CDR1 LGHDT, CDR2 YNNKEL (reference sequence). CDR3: CASSPSDRASYGYTF. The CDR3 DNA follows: TGTGCCAGCAGCCCATCGGACAGGGCGAGCTATGGCTACACCTTC.

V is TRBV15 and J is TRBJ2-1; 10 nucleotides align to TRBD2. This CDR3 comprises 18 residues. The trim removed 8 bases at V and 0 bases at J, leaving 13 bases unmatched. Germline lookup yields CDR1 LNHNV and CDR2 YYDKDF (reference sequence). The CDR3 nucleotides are TGTGCCACCCGGCGGGGTAGTAGCGGGGGGCTCTCCTACAATGAGCAGTTCTTC. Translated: CATRRGSSGGLSYNEQFF. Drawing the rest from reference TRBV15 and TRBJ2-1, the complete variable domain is DAMVIQNPRYQVTQFGKPVTLSCSQTLNHNVMYWYQQKSSQAPKLLFHYYDKDFNNEADTPDNFQSRRPNTSFCFLDIRSPGLGDTAMYLCATRRGSSGGLSYNEQFFGPGTRLTVL.

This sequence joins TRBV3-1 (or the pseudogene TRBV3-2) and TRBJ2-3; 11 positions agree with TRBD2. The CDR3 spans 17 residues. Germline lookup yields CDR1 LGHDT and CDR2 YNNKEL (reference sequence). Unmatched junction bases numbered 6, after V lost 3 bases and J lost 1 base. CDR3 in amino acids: CASSHLAGGLGTDTQYF. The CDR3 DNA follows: TGTGCCAGCAGCCACCTAGCGGGGGGCCTCGGCACAGATACGCAGTATTTT.

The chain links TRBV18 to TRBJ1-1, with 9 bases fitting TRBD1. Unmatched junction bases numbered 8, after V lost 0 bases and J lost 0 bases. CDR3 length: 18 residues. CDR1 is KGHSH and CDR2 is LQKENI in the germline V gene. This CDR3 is CASSPPRRTGAMNTEAFF. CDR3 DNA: TGTGCCAGCTCACCACCTAGACGGACAGGGGCCATGAACACTGAAGCTTTCTTT. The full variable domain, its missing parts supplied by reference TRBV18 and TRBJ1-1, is NAGVMQNPRHLVRRRGQEARLRCSPMKGHSHVYWYRQLPEEGLKFMVYLQKENIIDESGMPKERFSAEFPKEGPSILRIQQVVRGDSAAYFCASSPPRRTGAMNTEAFFGQGTRLTVV.

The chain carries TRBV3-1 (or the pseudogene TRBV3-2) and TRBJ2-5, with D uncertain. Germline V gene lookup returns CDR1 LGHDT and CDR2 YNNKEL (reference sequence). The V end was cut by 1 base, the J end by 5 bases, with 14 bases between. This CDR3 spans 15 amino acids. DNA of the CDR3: TGTGCCAGCAGCCAAGTGCACTCCCCGAGGGAGACCCAGTACTTC. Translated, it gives CASSQVHSPRETQYF.

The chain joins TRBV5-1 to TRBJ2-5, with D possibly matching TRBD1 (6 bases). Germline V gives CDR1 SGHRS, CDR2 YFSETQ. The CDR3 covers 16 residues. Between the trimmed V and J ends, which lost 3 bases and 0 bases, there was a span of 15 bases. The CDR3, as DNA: TGCGCCAGCAGCTCATGGGATCGGGACAACCAAGAGACCCAGTACTTC. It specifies CASSSWDRDNQETQYF.

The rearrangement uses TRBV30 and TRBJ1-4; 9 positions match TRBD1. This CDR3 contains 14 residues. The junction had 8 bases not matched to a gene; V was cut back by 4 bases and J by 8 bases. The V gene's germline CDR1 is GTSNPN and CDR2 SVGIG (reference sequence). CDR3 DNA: TGTGCCTGGACCCAGGACAGGGGAGGCGAAAAACTGTTTTTT. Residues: CAWTQDRGGEKLFF.

DNA for the CDR3: TGTGCCAGCACCCACCCCGGGGACAGTTCGGCAAACACCATATATTTT. Amino acids: CASTHPGDSSANTIYF. The rearrangement uses TRBV11-2 and TRBJ1-3, with 7 bases that match TRBD1. Germline V CDR1 and CDR2: SGHAT, FQNNGV. The trim removed 7 bases at V and 6 bases at J, leaving 15 bases unmatched. The CDR3 consists of 16 residues. Filled out from reference TRBV11-2 and TRBJ1-3, the complete variable domain reads EAGVAQSPRYKIIEKRQSVAFWCNPISGHATLYWYQQILGQGPKLLIQFQNNGVVDDSQLPKDRFSAERLKGVDSTLKIQPAKLEDSAVYLCASTHPGDSSANTIYFGEGSWLTVV.

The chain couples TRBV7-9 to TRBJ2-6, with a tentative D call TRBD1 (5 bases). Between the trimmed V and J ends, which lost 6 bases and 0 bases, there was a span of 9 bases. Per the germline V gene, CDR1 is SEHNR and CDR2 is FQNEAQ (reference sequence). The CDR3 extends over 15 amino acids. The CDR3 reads CASSPRGSGANVLTF. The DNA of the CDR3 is TGTGCCAGCAGTCCAAGGGGCTCTGGGGCCAACGTCCTGACTTTC.

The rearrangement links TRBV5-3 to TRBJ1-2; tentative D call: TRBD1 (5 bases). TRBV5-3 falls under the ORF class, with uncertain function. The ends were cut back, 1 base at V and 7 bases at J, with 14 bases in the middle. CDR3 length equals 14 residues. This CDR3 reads CARSLRRVYRGYTF. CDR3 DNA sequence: TGTGCCAGAAGCTTGCGCAGGGTATATCGTGGCTACACCTTC.

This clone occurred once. The CDR3 DNA sequence: TGTGCCAGTAGTATCGACAGGGTAACCGGGGAGCTGTTTTTT. Its translation is CASSIDRVTGELFF. This sequence joins TRBV19 and TRBJ2-2; 7 bases are shared with TRBD1. Germline V gene data show CDR1 as LNHDA and CDR2 as SQIVND (reference sequence). The CDR3 loop spans 14 amino acids. V was pared by 3 bases and J by 5 bases, with 3 bases of the junction left unmatched.

The CDR3 region is CASSQDLFRTTGVWTQYF. In DNA form, the CDR3 reads TGCGCCAGCAGCCAAGACCTCTTTCGGACTACCGGAGTATGGACCCAGTACTTC. The chain is built from TRBV4-1 and TRBJ2-5, with D perhaps TRBD2 (6 bases). The germline V and J ends were trimmed by 0 bases and 7 bases, with 24 bases remaining between them. CDR3 length: 18 amino acids. Per germline, CDR1 MGHRA and CDR2 YSYEKL.

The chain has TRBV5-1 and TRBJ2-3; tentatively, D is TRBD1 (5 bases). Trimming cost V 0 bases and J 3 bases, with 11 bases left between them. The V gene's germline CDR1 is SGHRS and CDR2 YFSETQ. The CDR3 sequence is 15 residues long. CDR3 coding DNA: TGCGCCAGCAGCTTGGTAGGGGATCGAACAGATACGCAGTATTTT. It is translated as CASSLVGDRTDTQYF.

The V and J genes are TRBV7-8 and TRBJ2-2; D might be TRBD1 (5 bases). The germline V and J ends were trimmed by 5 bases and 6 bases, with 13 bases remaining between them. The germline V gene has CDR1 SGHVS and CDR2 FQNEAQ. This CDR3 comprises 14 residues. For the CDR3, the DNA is TGTGCCAGCAGCGCTCTCAGGGAAGCCGGGGAGCTGTTTTTT. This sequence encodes CASSALREAGELFF.

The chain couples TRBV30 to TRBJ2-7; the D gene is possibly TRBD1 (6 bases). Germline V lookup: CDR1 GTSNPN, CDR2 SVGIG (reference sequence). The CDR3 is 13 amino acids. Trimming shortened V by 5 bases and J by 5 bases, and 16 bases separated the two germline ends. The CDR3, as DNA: TGTGCCTGGGGGAAGCAGGGGCCCCACGAGCAGTACTTC. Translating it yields CAWGKQGPHEQYF.

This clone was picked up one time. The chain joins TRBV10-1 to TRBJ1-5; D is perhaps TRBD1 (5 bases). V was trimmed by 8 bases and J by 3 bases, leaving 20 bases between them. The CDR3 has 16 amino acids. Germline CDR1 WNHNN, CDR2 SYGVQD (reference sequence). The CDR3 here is CASSISVRADNQPQHF. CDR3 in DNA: TGCGCCAGCTCGATCAGTGTCAGGGCAGACAATCAGCCCCAGCATTTT.

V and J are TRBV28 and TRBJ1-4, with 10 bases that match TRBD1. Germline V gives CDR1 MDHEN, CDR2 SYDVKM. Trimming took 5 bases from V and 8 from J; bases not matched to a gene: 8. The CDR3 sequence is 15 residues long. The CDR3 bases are TGTGCCAGCAGTCGCCCGACAGGGGGCTGGGAAAAACTGTTTTTT. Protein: CASSRPTGGWEKLFF.

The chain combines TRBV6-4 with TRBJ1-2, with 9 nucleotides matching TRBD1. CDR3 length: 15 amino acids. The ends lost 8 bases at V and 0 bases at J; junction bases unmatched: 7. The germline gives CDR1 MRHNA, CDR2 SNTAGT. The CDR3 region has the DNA TGTGCCAGCTCCCCCGGGACAGGGACTAACTATGGCTACACCTTC. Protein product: CASSPGTGTNYGYTF.

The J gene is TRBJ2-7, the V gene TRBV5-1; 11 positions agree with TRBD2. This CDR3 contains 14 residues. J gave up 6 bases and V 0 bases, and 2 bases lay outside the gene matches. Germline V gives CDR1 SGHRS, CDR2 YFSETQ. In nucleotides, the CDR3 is TGCGCCAGCAGCTTGGGGCTAGCGGGGGGCGAGCAGTACTTC. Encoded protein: CASSLGLAGGEQYF.

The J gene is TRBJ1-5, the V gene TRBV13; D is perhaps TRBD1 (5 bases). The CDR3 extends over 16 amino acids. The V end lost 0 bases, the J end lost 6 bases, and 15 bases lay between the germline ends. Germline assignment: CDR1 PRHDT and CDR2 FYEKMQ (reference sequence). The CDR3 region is CASSLGRPGEGQPQHF. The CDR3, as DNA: TGTGCCAGCAGCTTAGGGCGGCCGGGGGAGGGTCAGCCCCAGCATTTT.

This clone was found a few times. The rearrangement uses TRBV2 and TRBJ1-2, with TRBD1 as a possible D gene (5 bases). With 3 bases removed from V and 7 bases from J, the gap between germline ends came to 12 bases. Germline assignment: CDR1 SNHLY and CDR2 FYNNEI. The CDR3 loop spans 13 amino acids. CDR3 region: CASSEGRVGGYTF. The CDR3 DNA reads TGTGCCAGCAGTGAGGGCAGGGTCGGTGGCTACACCTTC.

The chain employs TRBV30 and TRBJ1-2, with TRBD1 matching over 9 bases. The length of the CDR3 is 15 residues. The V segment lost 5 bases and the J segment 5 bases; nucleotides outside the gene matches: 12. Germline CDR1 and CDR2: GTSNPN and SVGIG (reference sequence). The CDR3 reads CAWQLQGALGYGYTF. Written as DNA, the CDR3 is TGTGCCTGGCAGTTACAGGGGGCGCTTGGATATGGCTACACCTTC.